These 26 T cell receptor beta chains originate from one sample sequenced in a study of OX40 agonist ivuxolimab in advanced cancers. Data came from immunoSEQ multiplex PCR; TCRdb stores just in-frame clones and leaves some out. The sample lists fewer than 45,000 clones; 80% to 90% were seen once. The source material was CD4+ or CD8+ T cells sorted from blood, sampled in a trial of the OX40 agonist ivuxolimab. These receptors all come from an adult with an advanced solid tumor such as melanoma, head and neck, liver or kidney cancer.

The rearrangement links TRBV18 to TRBJ2-5; a weak D match, TRBD2 (5 bases). V lost 1 base and J lost 5, with 14 bases in between. Germline CDR1 reads KGHSH; CDR2 reads LQKENI. This CDR3 contains 15 residues. CDR3 region: CASSPLPSSWETQYF. The CDR3 nucleotides are TGTGCCAGCTCACCACTACCTTCTAGCTGGGAGACCCAGTACTTC.

Only one count was recorded for this clone. The chain uses TRBV19 and TRBJ1-2; D not certain. V shed 1 base and J shed 3 bases, with 6 bases lying between them. Germline V gene data show CDR1 as LNHDA and CDR2 as SQIVND (reference sequence). The CDR3 spans 13 residues. Here the CDR3 DNA reads TGTGCCAGTAGTATAGGGGCACACTATGGCTACACCTTC. Its translation: CASSIGAHYGYTF.

V and J are TRBV20-1 and TRBJ2-7; D unclear. V shed 2 bases and J shed 0 bases, with 2 bases lying between them. Germline assignment: CDR1 DFQATT and CDR2 SNEGSKA (reference sequence). The CDR3 has 11 residues. The CDR3 is CSARSSYEQYF. CDR3 nucleotide sequence: TGCAGTGCTAGAAGCTCCTACGAGCAGTACTTC.

The rearrangement joins TRBV5-1 to TRBJ2-7, with TRBD1 matching over 8 bases. With 5 bases clipped from V and 5 bases from J, the junction kept 9 bases outside the gene matches. This CDR3 comprises 14 residues. Germline V gene sequence: CDR1 SGHRS, CDR2 YFSETQ. The CDR3 sequence is CASRRDRSFNEQYF. In DNA, the CDR3 is TGCGCCAGCAGAAGGGACAGGTCCTTTAACGAGCAGTACTTC.

This clone has only one observation. This chain uses TRBV10-2 with TRBJ2-3; 9 bases align to TRBD2. The CDR3 totals 14 residues. The junction had 8 bases not matched to a gene; V was cut back by 9 bases and J by 4 bases. Per the germline V gene, CDR1 is WSHSY and CDR2 is SAAADI. CDR3 loop: CASIAGVGPDTQYF. Written as DNA, the CDR3 is TGCGCCAGTATAGCGGGAGTGGGGCCAGATACGCAGTATTTT.

This chain links TRBV30 with TRBJ1-5; D is ambiguous. The CDR3 contains 14 residues. Trimming took 4 bases from V and 7 from J, leaving 17 bases between them. Germline V gene lookup returns CDR1 GTSNPN and CDR2 SVGIG (reference sequence). CDR3 sequence: CAWKYKGGVQPQHF. The DNA for the CDR3 is TGTGCCTGGAAGTACAAGGGCGGAGTCCAGCCCCAGCATTTT.

CDR3 in DNA: TGTGCCAGCAGCGTACTAATAGCGGGAGGGGTGCAGTATTTT. Translation: CASSVLIAGGVQYF. The V gene is TRBV9, the J gene TRBJ2-3; 11 positions agree with TRBD2. Germline assignment: CDR1 SGDLS and CDR2 YYNGEE. Trimming cost V 1 base and J 11 bases; bases outside gene matches: 6. The CDR3 runs to 14 residues. Combining the CDR3 with reference TRBV9 and TRBJ2-3 gives the whole variable domain DSGVTQTPKHLITATGQRVTLRCSPRSGDLSVYWYQQSLDQGLQFLIQYYNGEERAKGNILERFSAQQFPDLHSELNLSSLELGDSALYFCASSVLIAGGVQYFGPGTRLTVL.

The V and J genes are TRBV5-5 and TRBJ1-3; D not certain. Germline V lookup: CDR1 SGHKS, CDR2 YYEKEE (reference sequence). The V end was cut by 4 bases, the J end by 0 bases, with 14 bases between. CDR3 length: 16 amino acids. In nucleotides, the CDR3 is TGTGCCAGCAGCCCTTATCAGCTGAGCTCTGGAAACACCATATATTTT. Translation: CASSPYQLSSGNTIYF.

Only one count was recorded for this clone. The V gene is TRBV5-1, the J gene TRBJ2-5, with 10 bases fitting TRBD2. J lost 4 bases, V lost 7 bases, and 13 bases had no gene match. This CDR3 comprises 16 residues. The germline V gene has CDR1 SGHRS and CDR2 YFSETQ. The CDR3: CASRRHSAGGRETQYF. The DNA of the CDR3 is TGCGCCAGCCGCAGACACTCAGCGGGAGGGCGAGAGACCCAGTACTTC.

This sequence joins TRBV7-8 and TRBJ2-3; D is unclear. The germline gives CDR1 SGHVS, CDR2 FQNEAQ. V was clipped by 5 bases and J by 2 bases, with 11 bases between them. The CDR3 is 14 amino acids. As DNA, the CDR3 is TGTGCCAGCAGCATCGGACGGTTCACAGATACGCAGTATTTT. Protein sequence: CASSIGRFTDTQYF.

The chain has TRBV7-6 and TRBJ2-3; 8 bases line up with TRBD2. V shed 5 bases, J shed 5 bases, and the junction held 9 bases outside the gene matches. Per the germline V gene, CDR1 is SGHVS and CDR2 is FNYEAQ. The CDR3 consists of 15 residues. This CDR3 is CASSRTSTQLDTQYF. The CDR3, as DNA: TGTGCCAGCAGCCGGACTAGCACCCAACTAGATACGCAGTATTTT. The whole variable domain, remainder taken from reference TRBV7-6 and TRBJ2-3, is GAGVSQSPRYKVTKRGQDVALRCDPISGHVSLYWYRQALGQGPEFLTYFNYEAQQDKSGLPNDRFSAERPEGSISTLTIQRTEQRDSAMYRCASSRTSTQLDTQYFGPGTRLTVL.

V gene TRBV7-6 combines with J gene TRBJ2-3; the D gene is possibly TRBD2 (6 bases). The CDR3 is 16 residues long. CDR1 is SGHVS and CDR2 is FNYEAQ in the germline V gene. Between the trimmed V and J ends, which lost 3 bases and 0 bases, there was a span of 13 bases. CDR3 sequence reads: CASSLTSFTSTDTQYF. The CDR3 DNA reads TGTGCCAGCAGCTTGACTAGTTTCACAAGCACAGATACGCAGTATTTT.

The chain recombines TRBV5-1 with TRBJ2-7; D remains unclear. The CDR3 covers 14 residues. Germline V lookup: CDR1 SGHRS, CDR2 YFSETQ. The V and J ends lost 0 bases and 4 bases respectively, with 11 bases between them. CDR3 in amino acids: CASSLAGLGYEQYF. The CDR3 nucleotides read TGCGCCAGCAGCTTGGCCGGATTAGGGTACGAGCAGTACTTC.

This chain connects TRBV25-1 to TRBJ2-3; D uncertain. V was shortened by 3 bases and J by 3 bases, with 10 bases between the two germline ends. The CDR3 covers 14 residues. CDR1 and CDR2 from the germline V gene are MGHDK and SYGVNS. The CDR3 DNA reads TGTGCCAGCAGTGACAGTCCTGCGACAGATACGCAGTATTTT. Translated, it gives CASSDSPATDTQYF.

The chain couples TRBV5-1 to TRBJ2-2; the D gene could be TRBD1 or TRBD2 (5 bases each). The CDR3 sequence is 15 residues long. Trimming stripped 4 bases from V and 2 bases from J, with 12 bases between. Looked up from germline, CDR1 is SGHRS and CDR2 is YFSETQ. The CDR3 DNA reads TGCGCCAGCAGCCCCCGAGGGGACAACACCGGGGAGCTGTTTTTT. It encodes CASSPRGDNTGELFF.

As for this clone: One end of the junction is discordant with germline, which a read error may explain. The chain joins TRBV14 to TRBJ2-6; perhaps TRBD1 as D (5 bases). The CDR3 is 13 residues long. Germline lookup yields CDR1 SGHDN and CDR2 FVKESK. DNA of the CDR3: TGTGCCAGCAGCCTGGCTGGGGCCAACGTCCCGACTTTC. Its protein product is CASSLAGANVPTF.

In this sample, this clone turned up once. CDR3 nucleotides: TGTGCCAGCAGCTTTAGCGACGTCTATGAGCAGTTCTTC. Translation gives CASSFSDVYEQFF. The rearrangement joins TRBV7-6 to TRBJ2-1; tentative D call: TRBD2 (5 bases). The V gene lost 3 bases and the J gene lost 8 bases, with 11 bases spanning the gap. CDR1 and CDR2 from the germline V gene are SGHVS and FNYEAQ. This CDR3 comprises 13 residues.

The J gene is TRBJ2-3, the V gene TRBV9, with 8 nucleotides matching TRBD1. The CDR3 sequence is 17 residues long. V dropped 0 bases and J dropped 3; count of bases not matched to a gene: 9. Germline values: CDR1 SGDLS, CDR2 YYNGEE. This CDR3 reads CASSVGRWTGRTDTQYF. In DNA form, the CDR3 reads TGTGCCAGCAGCGTAGGAAGGTGGACAGGGAGGACAGATACGCAGTATTTT.

The rearrangement uses TRBV29-1 and TRBJ2-5; 7 bases are a match to TRBD2. Germline loops: CDR1 SQVTM, CDR2 ANQGSEA. This CDR3 has 12 amino acids. V shed 4 bases and J 2 bases; nucleotides not matched to a gene: 1. The CDR3 region has the DNA TGCAGCGTTGGCGGGGGTCAAGAGACCCAGTACTTC. This codes for CSVGGGQETQYF.

This clone occurred a few times. The CDR3 sequence: CASSYSTGDLFF. CDR3 bases: TGTGCCAGCAGTTACTCAACAGGAGATCTGTTTTTT. V is TRBV6-6 and J is TRBJ1-4, with a weak D call TRBD1 (5 bases). Germline CDR1 is MNHNY and CDR2 is SVGAGI (reference sequence). Trimming stripped 0 bases from V and 14 bases from J, with 10 bases between. CDR3 length: 12 residues.

V and J are TRBV4-2 and TRBJ2-1; perhaps TRBD2 as D (5 bases). V was trimmed by 0 bases and J by 8 bases, leaving 14 bases between them. CDR3 size: 15 residues. The germline V gene has CDR1 LGHNA and CDR2 YNFKEQ. The CDR3 reads CASSQDSAAGDEQFF. In DNA form, the CDR3 reads TGTGCCAGCAGCCAAGATTCGGCGGCGGGCGATGAGCAGTTCTTC.

This chain links TRBV9 with TRBJ2-7; 11 nucleotides agree with TRBD2. The V segment lost 2 bases and the J segment 6 bases; nucleotides outside the gene matches: 13. In germline, CDR1 is SGDLS, CDR2 YYNGEE. This CDR3 has 17 residues. CDR3 residues: CASSVDIAGGIVGEQYF. The CDR3 DNA is TGTGCCAGCAGCGTGGATATAGCGGGAGGGATTGTGGGCGAGCAGTACTTC.

The chain joins TRBV7-8 to TRBJ2-5; D is ambiguous. V was trimmed by 5 bases and J by 5 bases, leaving 12 bases between them. Germline V gene sequence: CDR1 SGHVS, CDR2 FQNEAQ. There are 13 residues in the CDR3. CDR3 bases: TGTGCCAGCAGCCAGGCCCAAAGGGAGACCCAGTACTTC. Translated, it gives CASSQAQRETQYF.

The chain couples TRBV2 to TRBJ1-3; no firm D call. The V gene lost 9 bases and the J gene lost 4 bases, with 22 bases spanning the gap. The CDR3 extends over 16 amino acids. CDR1 SNHLY and CDR2 FYNNEI come from the germline V gene. The CDR3 reads CARTPPEGTSGNTIYF. Here the CDR3 DNA reads TGTGCCAGGACCCCCCCCGAAGGCACCTCCGGAAACACCATATATTTT.

The rearrangement joins TRBV5-6 to TRBJ2-1; 8 bases are shared with TRBD1. The germline V gene encodes CDR1 SGHDT and CDR2 YYEEEE. With 4 bases clipped from V and 4 bases from J, the junction kept 1 base outside the gene matches. This CDR3 region has 13 residues. The CDR3 here is CASSGQGYNEQFF. Written as DNA, the CDR3 is TGTGCCAGCAGCGGACAGGGATACAATGAGCAGTTCTTC.

V gene TRBV10-3 combines with J gene TRBJ1-2; unclear D gene. The CDR3 covers 14 residues. The germline V gene has CDR1 ENHRY and CDR2 SYGVKD. The ends were cut back, 10 bases at V and 0 bases at J, with 15 bases in the middle. The CDR3 DNA reads as TGTGCCACGCGAGCCTTTCAAGCTAACTATGGCTACACCTTC. This encodes CATRAFQANYGYTF.